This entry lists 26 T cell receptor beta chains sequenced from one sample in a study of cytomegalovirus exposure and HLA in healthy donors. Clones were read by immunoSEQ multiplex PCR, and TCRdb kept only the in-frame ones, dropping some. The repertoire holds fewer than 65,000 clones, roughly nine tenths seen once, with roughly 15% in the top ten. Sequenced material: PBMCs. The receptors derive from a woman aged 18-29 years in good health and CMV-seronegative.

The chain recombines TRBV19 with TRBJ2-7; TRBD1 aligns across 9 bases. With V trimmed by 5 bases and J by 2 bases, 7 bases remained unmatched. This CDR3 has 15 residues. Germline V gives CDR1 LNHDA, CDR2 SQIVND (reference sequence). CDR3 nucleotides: TGTGCCAGTAGTGACCGACAGGGGGGAACCTACGAGCAGTACTTC. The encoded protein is CASSDRQGGTYEQYF.

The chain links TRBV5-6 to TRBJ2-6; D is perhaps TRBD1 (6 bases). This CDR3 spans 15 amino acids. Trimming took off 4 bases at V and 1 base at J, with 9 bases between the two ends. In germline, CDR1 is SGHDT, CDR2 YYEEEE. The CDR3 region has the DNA TGTGCCAGCAGCCGAACAGGGTCTGGGGCCAACGTCCTGACTTTC. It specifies CASSRTGSGANVLTF.

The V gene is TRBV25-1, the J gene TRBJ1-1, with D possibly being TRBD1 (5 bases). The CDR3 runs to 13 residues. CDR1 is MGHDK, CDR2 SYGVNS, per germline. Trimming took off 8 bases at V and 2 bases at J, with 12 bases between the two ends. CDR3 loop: CASGKGFNTEAFF. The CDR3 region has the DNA TGTGCCAGCGGCAAGGGGTTTAACACTGAAGCTTTCTTT.

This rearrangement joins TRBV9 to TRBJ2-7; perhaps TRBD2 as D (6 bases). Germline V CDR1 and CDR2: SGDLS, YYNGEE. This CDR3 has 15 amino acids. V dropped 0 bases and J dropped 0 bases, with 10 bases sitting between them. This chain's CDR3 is CASSVGDFSSYEQYF. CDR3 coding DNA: TGTGCCAGCAGCGTAGGGGACTTTTCCTCCTACGAGCAGTACTTC.

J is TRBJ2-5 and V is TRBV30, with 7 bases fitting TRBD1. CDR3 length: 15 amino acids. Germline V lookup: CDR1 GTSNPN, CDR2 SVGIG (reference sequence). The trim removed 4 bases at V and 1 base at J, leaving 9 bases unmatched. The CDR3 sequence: CAWTRDSGRQETQYF. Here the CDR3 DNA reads TGTGCCTGGACCCGGGACAGCGGTCGCCAAGAGACCCAGTACTTC. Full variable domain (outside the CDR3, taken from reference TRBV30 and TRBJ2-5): SQTIHQWPATLVQPVGSPLSLECTVEGTSNPNLYWYRQAAGRGLQLLFYSVGIGQISSEVPQNLSASRPQDRQFILSSKKLLLSDSGFYLCAWTRDSGRQETQYFGPGTRLLVL.

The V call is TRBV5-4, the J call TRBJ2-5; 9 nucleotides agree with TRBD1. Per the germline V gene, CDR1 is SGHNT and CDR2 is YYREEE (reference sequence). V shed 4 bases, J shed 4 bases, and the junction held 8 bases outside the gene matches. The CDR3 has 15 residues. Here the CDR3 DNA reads TGTGCCAGCAGCCCGGGACAGGGCCTTAGAGAGACCCAGTACTTC. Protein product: CASSPGQGLRETQYF.

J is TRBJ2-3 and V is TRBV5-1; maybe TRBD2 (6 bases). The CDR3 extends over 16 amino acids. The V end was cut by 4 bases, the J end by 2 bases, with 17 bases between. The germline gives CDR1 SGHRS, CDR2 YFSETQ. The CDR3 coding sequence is TGCGCCAGCAGCCTCACGAGGGACTTCTACACAGATACGCAGTATTTT. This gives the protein CASSLTRDFYTDTQYF.

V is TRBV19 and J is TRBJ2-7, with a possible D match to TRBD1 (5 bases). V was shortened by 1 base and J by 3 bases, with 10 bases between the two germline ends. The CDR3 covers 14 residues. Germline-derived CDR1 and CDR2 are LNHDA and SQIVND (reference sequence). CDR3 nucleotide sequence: TGTGCCAGTAGTATAGGACAGATCCACTACGAGCAGTACTTC. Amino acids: CASSIGQIHYEQYF.

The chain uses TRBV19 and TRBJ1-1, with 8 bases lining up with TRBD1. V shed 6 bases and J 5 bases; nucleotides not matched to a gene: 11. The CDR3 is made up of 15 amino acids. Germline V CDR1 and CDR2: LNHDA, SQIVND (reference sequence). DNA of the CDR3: TGTGCCAGTAGGTCGCAAGACAGGGGTCGAACTGAAGCTTTCTTT. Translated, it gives CASRSQDRGRTEAFF.

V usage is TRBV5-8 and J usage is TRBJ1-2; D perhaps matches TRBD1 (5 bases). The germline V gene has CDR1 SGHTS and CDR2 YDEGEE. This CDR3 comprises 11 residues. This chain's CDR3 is CVDSHGYGYTF. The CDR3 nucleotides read TGTGTCGACAGTCACGGCTATGGCTACACCTTC. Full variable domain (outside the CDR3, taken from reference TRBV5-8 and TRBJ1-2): EAGVTQSPTHLIKTRGQQATLRCSPISGHTSVYWYQQALGLGLQFLLWYDEGEERNRGNFPPRFSGRQFPNYSSELNVNALELEDSALYLCVDSHGYGYTFGSGTRLTVV.

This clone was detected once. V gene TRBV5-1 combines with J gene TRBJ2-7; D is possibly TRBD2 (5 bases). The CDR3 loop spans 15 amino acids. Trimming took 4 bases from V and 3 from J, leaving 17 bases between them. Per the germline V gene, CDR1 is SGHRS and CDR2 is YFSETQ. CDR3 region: CASSRVGLVNYEQYF. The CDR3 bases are TGCGCCAGCAGCAGGGTCGGACTTGTCAACTACGAGCAGTACTTC. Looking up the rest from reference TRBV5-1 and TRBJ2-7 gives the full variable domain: KAGVTQTPRYLIKTRGQQVTLSCSPISGHRSVSWYQQTPGQGLQFLFEYFSETQRNKGNFPGRFSGRQFSNSRSEMNVSTLELGDSALYLCASSRVGLVNYEQYFGPGTRLTVT.

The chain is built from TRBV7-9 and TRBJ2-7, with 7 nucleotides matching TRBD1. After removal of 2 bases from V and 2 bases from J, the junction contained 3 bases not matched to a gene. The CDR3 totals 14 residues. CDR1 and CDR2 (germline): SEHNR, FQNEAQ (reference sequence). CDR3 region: CASSLTGTAYEQYF. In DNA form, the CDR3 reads TGTGCCAGCAGCTTAACTGGGACAGCCTACGAGCAGTACTTC.

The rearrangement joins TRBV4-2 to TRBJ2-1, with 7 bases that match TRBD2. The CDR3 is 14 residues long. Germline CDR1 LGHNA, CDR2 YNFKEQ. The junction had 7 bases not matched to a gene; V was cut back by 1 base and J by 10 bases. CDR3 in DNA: TGTGCCAGCAGCCAAGGGGGGGGGATGCGGGAGCAGTTCTTC. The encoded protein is CASSQGGGMREQFF.

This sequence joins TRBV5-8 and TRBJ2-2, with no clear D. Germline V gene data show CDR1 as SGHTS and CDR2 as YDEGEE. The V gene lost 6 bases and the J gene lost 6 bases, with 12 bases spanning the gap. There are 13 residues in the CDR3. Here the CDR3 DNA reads TGTGCCAGCATACAGTCTTGGCCCGGGGAGCTGTTTTTT. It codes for CASIQSWPGELFF.

The CDR3 loop is CASSPIGPRGNTEAFF. In DNA, the CDR3 is TGTGCCAGCAGTCCCATAGGCCCCAGGGGGAACACTGAAGCTTTCTTT. The V and J genes are TRBV28 and TRBJ1-1; D is possibly TRBD1 (6 bases). The CDR3 has 16 amino acids. V was cut by 5 bases and J by 1 base, with 17 bases left in between. Looked up from germline, CDR1 is MDHEN and CDR2 is SYDVKM.

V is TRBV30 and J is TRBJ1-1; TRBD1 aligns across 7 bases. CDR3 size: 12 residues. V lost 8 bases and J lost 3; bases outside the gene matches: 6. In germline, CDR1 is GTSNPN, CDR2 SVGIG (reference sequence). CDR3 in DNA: TGTGCCCTCGACAGGGCGGACACTGAAGCTTTCTTT. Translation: CALDRADTEAFF.

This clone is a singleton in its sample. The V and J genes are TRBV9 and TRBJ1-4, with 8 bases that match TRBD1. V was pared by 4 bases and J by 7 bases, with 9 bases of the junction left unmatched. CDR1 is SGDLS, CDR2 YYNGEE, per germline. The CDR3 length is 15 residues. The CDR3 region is CASSPSGQGGEKLFF. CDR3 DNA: TGTGCCAGCAGCCCCAGTGGACAGGGAGGTGAAAAACTGTTTTTT.

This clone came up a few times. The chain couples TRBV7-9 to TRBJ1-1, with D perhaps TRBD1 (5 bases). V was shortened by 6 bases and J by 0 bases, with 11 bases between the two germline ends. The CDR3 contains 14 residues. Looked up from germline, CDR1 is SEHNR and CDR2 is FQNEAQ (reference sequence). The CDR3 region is CASSSQGLNTEAFF. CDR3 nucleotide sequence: TGTGCCAGCAGTAGCCAGGGATTGAACACTGAAGCTTTCTTT.

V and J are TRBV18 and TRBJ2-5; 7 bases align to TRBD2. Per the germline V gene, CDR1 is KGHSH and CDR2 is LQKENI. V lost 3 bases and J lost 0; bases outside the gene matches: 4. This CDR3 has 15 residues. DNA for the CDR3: TGTGCCAGCTCACCCCTGGCGGGGGACCAAGAGACCCAGTACTTC. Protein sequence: CASSPLAGDQETQYF.

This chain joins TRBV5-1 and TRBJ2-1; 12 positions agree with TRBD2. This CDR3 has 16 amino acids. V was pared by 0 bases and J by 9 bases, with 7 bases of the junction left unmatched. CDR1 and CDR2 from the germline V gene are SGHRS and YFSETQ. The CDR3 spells CASSLEVTSGSSEQFF. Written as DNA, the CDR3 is TGCGCCAGCAGCTTGGAGGTGACTAGCGGGAGTAGTGAGCAGTTCTTC.

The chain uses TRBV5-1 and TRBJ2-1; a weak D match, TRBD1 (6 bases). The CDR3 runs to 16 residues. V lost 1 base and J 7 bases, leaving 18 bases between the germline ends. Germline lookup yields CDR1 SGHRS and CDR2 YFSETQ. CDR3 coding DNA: TGCGCCAGCAGCTTGCTAATACAGGGTTCGAAAAATGAGCAGTTCTTC. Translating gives CASSLLIQGSKNEQFF.

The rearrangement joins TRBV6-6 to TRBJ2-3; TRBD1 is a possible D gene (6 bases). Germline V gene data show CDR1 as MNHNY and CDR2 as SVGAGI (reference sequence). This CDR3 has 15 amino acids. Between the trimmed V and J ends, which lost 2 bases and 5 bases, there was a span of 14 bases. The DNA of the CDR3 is TGTGCCAGCAGTTACGGGGACACGACCTTAGATACGCAGTATTTT. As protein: CASSYGDTTLDTQYF.

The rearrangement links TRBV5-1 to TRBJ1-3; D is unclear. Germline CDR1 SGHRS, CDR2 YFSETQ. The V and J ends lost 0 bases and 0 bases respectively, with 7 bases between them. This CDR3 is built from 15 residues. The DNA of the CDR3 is TGCGCCAGCAGCTTGGCCGCGGCCTCTGGAAACACCATATATTTT. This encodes CASSLAAASGNTIYF.

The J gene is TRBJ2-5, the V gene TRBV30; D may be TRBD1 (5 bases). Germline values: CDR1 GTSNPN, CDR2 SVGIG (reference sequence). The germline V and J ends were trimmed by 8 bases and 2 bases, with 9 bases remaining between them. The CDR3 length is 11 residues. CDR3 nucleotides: TGTGCCCTAGGGGAACAAGAGACCCAGTACTTC. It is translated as CALGEQETQYF. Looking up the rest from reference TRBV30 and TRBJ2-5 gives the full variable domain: SQTIHQWPATLVQPVGSPLSLECTVEGTSNPNLYWYRQAAGRGLQLLFYSVGIGQISSEVPQNLSASRPQDRQFILSSKKLLLSDSGFYLCALGEQETQYFGPGTRLLVL.

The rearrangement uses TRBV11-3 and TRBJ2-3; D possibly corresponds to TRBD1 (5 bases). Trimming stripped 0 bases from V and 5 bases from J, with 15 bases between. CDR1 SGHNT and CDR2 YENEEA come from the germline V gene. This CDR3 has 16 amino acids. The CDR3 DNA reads TGTGCCAGCAGCTTAGAATACGTGGGGCAGGGAGATACGCAGTATTTT. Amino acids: CASSLEYVGQGDTQYF.

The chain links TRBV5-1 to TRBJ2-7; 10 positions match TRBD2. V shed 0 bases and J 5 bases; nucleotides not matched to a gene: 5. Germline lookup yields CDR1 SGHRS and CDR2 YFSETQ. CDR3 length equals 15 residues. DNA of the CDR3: TGCGCCAGCAGCTTGGGACTAGCGGGTGTCGACGAGCAGTACTTC. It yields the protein CASSLGLAGVDEQYF.